This passage covers 14 T cell receptor beta chains from one sample sequenced in a study of blood T cell repertoires in COVID-19. Clones were sequenced by immunoSEQ multiplex PCR, and TCRdb holds only the in-frame ones, with some missing. The sample has more than 350,000 clones; roughly 89% are singletons. The specimen was PBMCs or T cells enriched from blood (not recorded which). The receptors were sampled from a woman aged 50 to 65 who had recovered from COVID-19.

This chain links TRBV24-1 with TRBJ2-2, with D unresolved. The CDR3 spans 12 residues. The germline gives CDR1 KGHDR, CDR2 SFDVKD. Trimming removed 3 bases from V and 8 bases from J, with 6 bases in between. In DNA, the CDR3 is TGTGCCACCAGTGATCCGTCTGGGGAGCTGTTTTTT. This sequence encodes CATSDPSGELFF.

This clone was observed a single time. The rearrangement links TRBV7-2 to TRBJ2-7; D remains ambiguous. There are 13 residues in the CDR3. CDR1 and CDR2 (germline): SGHTA, FQGNSA. The ends were cut back, 5 bases at V and 0 bases at J, with 8 bases in the middle. The CDR3 here is CASSARISYEQYF. The CDR3 DNA reads TGTGCCAGCAGCGCTAGGATCTCCTACGAGCAGTACTTC.

This sequence joins TRBV7-2 and TRBJ1-1; TRBD1 is a possible D gene (6 bases). The length of the CDR3 is 13 residues. The V gene lost 7 bases and the J gene lost 1 base, with 10 bases spanning the gap. Germline V gene lookup returns CDR1 SGHTA and CDR2 FQGNSA. CDR3 in DNA: TGTGCCAGCATCCTAGGGGGGAACACTGAAGCTTTCTTT. Amino acids: CASILGGNTEAFF.

The chain joins TRBV5-1 to TRBJ2-5; D uncertain. Germline CDR1 is SGHRS and CDR2 is YFSETQ. The V and J ends lost 2 bases and 0 bases respectively, with 8 bases between them. The CDR3 sequence is 14 residues long. CDR3 protein: CASSFYTDQETQYF. The CDR3 bases are TGCGCCAGCAGCTTTTACACAGACCAAGAGACCCAGTACTTC.

The chain is built from TRBV4-2 and TRBJ1-1; D uncertain. Per the germline V gene, CDR1 is LGHNA and CDR2 is YNFKEQ. The V gene lost 3 bases and the J gene lost 2 bases, with 16 bases spanning the gap. The CDR3 is 16 amino acids. The CDR3 DNA reads as TGTGCCAGCAGCCAGGTACTCAAGGGAGTAAACACTGAAGCTTTCTTT. It codes for CASSQVLKGVNTEAFF.

The rearrangement uses TRBV11-1 and TRBJ1-1; D remains ambiguous. Germline V gives CDR1 SGHAT, CDR2 FQDESV (reference sequence). Trimming took off 5 bases at V and 1 base at J, with 17 bases between the two ends. CDR3 size: 16 residues. The CDR3 nucleotides read TGTGCCAGCAGCCGAATGTTGGCGGGGTGGAACACTGAAGCTTTCTTT. It specifies CASSRMLAGWNTEAFF.

This sequence joins TRBV7-9 and TRBJ1-5; D gene unclear. V lost 1 base and J lost 6, with 4 bases in between. The CDR3 loop spans 12 amino acids. The germline V gene encodes CDR1 SEHNR and CDR2 FQNEAQ (reference sequence). CDR3 sequence: CASSLGAQPQHF. CDR3 in DNA: TGTGCCAGCAGCTTAGGGGCTCAGCCCCAGCATTTT.

The genes are TRBV7-2 and TRBJ2-7; TRBD1 agrees at 7 bases. CDR1 and CDR2 from the germline V gene are SGHTA and FQGNSA. V shed 1 base and J 1 base; nucleotides not matched to a gene: 4. This CDR3 is 15 amino acids long. CDR3 nucleotide sequence: TGTGCCAGCAGCTTAGAGGGGGCAGGTTCCTACGAGCAGTACTTC. The encoded protein is CASSLEGAGSYEQYF.

The J gene is TRBJ1-4, the V gene TRBV6-5, with TRBD1 matching 7 bases. The V and J ends lost 6 bases and 7 bases, in that order; junction bases with no gene match: 8. The germline V gene encodes CDR1 MNHEY and CDR2 SVGAGI. This CDR3 has 14 amino acids. CDR3 protein: CASSSRQGAEKLFF. In nucleotides, the CDR3 is TGTGCCAGCAGCTCGCGACAGGGTGCTGAAAAACTGTTTTTT.

The rearrangement links TRBV5-1 to TRBJ1-6; 9 bases are shared with TRBD1. The CDR3 contains 14 residues. Germline CDR1 is SGHRS and CDR2 is YFSETQ. The V and J ends lost 5 bases and 10 bases, in that order; junction bases with no gene match: 7. For the CDR3, the DNA is TGCGCCAGCAGTATGGGACAGGGCAACTCACCCCTCCACTTT. Translating it yields CASSMGQGNSPLHF.

This clone was detected once. The gene calls are TRBV6-5 and TRBJ1-5; no clear D gene. CDR3 length: 14 residues. V dropped 9 bases and J dropped 4 bases, with 16 bases sitting between them. Germline loops: CDR1 MNHEY, CDR2 SVGAGI. CDR3 protein: CASRGGVGNQPQHF. The CDR3 coding sequence is TGTGCCAGTCGAGGCGGGGTAGGGAATCAGCCCCAGCATTTT.

The chain joins TRBV5-1 to TRBJ2-7; TRBD1 matches 8 bases. Unmatched junction bases numbered 9, after V lost 5 bases and J lost 2 bases. The CDR3 spans 15 residues. Looked up from germline, CDR1 is SGHRS and CDR2 is YFSETQ. CDR3 nucleotides: TGCGCCAGCAGAGGACAGACAGGGGAGACCTACGAGCAGTACTTC. Residues: CASRGQTGETYEQYF.

V and J are TRBV7-2 and TRBJ1-5; TRBD1 matches 8 bases. The germline CDR1 and CDR2 sequences are SGHTA and FQGNSA. The CDR3 runs to 14 residues. V shed 5 bases, J shed 5 bases, and the junction held 5 bases outside the gene matches. CDR3 protein: CASSLTGEDQPQHF. As DNA, the CDR3 is TGTGCCAGCAGCCTGACAGGGGAGGATCAGCCCCAGCATTTT.

V gene TRBV4-1 combines with J gene TRBJ2-2; no clear D. The CDR3 is 14 amino acids. Trimming took off 2 bases at V and 5 bases at J, with 9 bases between the two ends. CDR1 and CDR2 (germline): MGHRA, YSYEKL. Here the CDR3 DNA reads TGCGCCAGCAGCCAACGTACAGTGACCGGGGAGCTGTTTTTT. Translation gives CASSQRTVTGELFF.